This T cell receptor beta chain was recorded in a study of blood T cell repertoires in COVID-19. In the study's own analysis: Amplifying reference gene primers gave estimates of nucleated cell counts. TCRdb keeps only in-frame clones here, not all; method: immunoSEQ multiplex PCR. V, J and clone size were drawn from that table, and D and trimming were deduced from the DNA. The table records over 120,000 clones, about 87% of them present only once. The V end was cut by 6 bases, the J end by 4 bases, with 9 bases between. The CDR3 runs to 12 residues. This chain uses TRBV12-3 or TRBV12-4 with TRBJ1-2; the D gene is possibly TRBD1 (5 bases). The material sequenced was peripheral blood. This sequence originates from a human donor in a cohort sampled during active COVID-19. CDR3 sequence reads: CASSRGSYGYTF. The DNA for the CDR3 is TGTGCCAGCAGCCGGGGGTCCTATGGCTACACCTTC.